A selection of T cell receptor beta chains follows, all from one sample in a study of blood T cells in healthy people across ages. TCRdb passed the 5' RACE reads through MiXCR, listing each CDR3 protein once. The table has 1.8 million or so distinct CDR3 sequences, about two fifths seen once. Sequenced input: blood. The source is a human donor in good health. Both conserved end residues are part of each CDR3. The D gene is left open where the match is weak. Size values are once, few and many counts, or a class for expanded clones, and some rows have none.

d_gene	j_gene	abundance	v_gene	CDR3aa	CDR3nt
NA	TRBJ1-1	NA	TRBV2	CASIRDGPSEAFF	TGTGCCAGCATACGGGACGGACCTTCTGAAGCTTTCTTT
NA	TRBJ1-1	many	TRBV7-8	CASSLDSRGLNTEAFF	TGTGCCAGCAGCTTAGATTCGCGGGGTTTGAACACTGAAGCTTTCTTT
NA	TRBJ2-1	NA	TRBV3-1	CAISTTYNEQFF	TGTGCCATTTCGACCACCTACAATGAGCAGTTCTTC
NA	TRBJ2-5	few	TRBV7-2	CASSLRRVQETQYF	TGTGCCAGCAGCTTAAGGAGGGTCCAAGAGACCCAGTACTTC
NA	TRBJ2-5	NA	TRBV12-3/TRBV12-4	CASSTQRETQYF	TGTGCCAGCAGCACACAAAGGGAGACCCAGTACTTC
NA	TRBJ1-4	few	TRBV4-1	CASSNPLRGRELFF	TGCGCCAGCAGCAACCCCCTTCGGGGTAGGGAACTGTTTTTT
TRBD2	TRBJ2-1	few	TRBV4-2	CASRPGLAAPHEQFF	TGTGCCAGCAGGCCGGGACTAGCGGCACCCCATGAGCAGTTCTTC
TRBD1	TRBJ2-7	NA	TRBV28	CASSGHRDRLYEQYF	TGTGCCAGCAGTGGTCACCGGGACAGACTCTACGAGCAGTACTTC
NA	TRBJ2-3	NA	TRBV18	CASSLSQGLTDTQYF	TGTGCCAGCTCACTAAGCCAAGGCCTCACAGATACGCAGTATTTT
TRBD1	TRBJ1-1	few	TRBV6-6	CASSYLPDRGGAFF	TGTGCCAGCAGTTACTTACCAGACAGGGGAGGAGCTTTCTTT
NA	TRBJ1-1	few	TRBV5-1	CASSFGHPGGEAFF	TGCGCCAGCAGCTTCGGACACCCGGGAGGAGAAGCTTTCTTT
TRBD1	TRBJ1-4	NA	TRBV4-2	CASSQDQGTAYEKLFF	TGTGCCAGCAGCCAAGATCAAGGGACAGCCTATGAAAAACTGTTTTTT
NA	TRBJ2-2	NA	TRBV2	CASTFRLAGELFF	TGTGCCAGCACTTTCAGGCTGGCCGGGGAGCTGTTTTTT
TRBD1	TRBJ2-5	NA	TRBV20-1	CSARGADRGLGNEQYF	TGCAGTGCTAGAGGGGCGGACAGGGGGCTAGGCAATGAGCAGTACTTC